Each of the 4 T cell receptor beta chains below was sequenced from the same sample in a study of cytomegalovirus exposure and HLA in healthy donors. 60 Vbeta and 13 Jbeta primers were used in PCR. Data came from immunoSEQ multiplex PCR; TCRdb stores just in-frame clones and leaves some out. Its clone listing holds 200,000 to 250,000 clones. The sequenced material came from PBMCs. The receptors derive from a woman in her twenties or thirties in good health and CMV-seropositive.

The chain links TRBV9 to TRBJ1-4; 7 bases agree with TRBD1. This CDR3 has 16 residues. Per germline, CDR1 SGDLS and CDR2 YYNGEE. V was clipped by 3 bases and J by 7 bases; unmatched bases: 12. The chain's CDR3 is CASSASGDSGGEKLFF. CDR3 nucleotides: TGTGCCAGCAGCGCTTCCGGGGACAGTGGGGGTGAAAAACTGTTTTTT. Supplemented by reference TRBV9 and TRBJ1-4, the full variable domain reads DSGVTQTPKHLITATGQRVTLRCSPRSGDLSVYWYQQSLDQGLQFLIQYYNGEERAKGNILERFSAQQFPDLHSELNLSSLELGDSALYFCASSASGDSGGEKLFFGSGTQLSVL.

V and J are TRBV7-6 and TRBJ1-5, with no clear D. CDR3 length: 16 residues. The ends were cut back, 5 bases at V and 4 bases at J, with 18 bases in the middle. The germline gives CDR1 SGHVS, CDR2 FNYEAQ. The chain's CDR3 is CASSPGGGVWNQPQHF. CDR3 sequence (DNA): TGTGCCAGCAGCCCGGGTGGCGGGGTATGGAATCAGCCCCAGCATTTT.

The V and J genes are TRBV28 and TRBJ2-2; TRBD1 matches 8 bases. This CDR3 spans 17 amino acids. Germline V gene data show CDR1 as MDHEN and CDR2 as SYDVKM. The V gene end was trimmed by 5 bases and the J gene end by 1 base; junction bases not matched to a gene: 9. CDR3 nucleotide sequence: TGTGCCAGCAGTCCAAGTCCCGGGACAGGGAACACCGGGGAGCTGTTTTTT. Its translation: CASSPSPGTGNTGELFF.

The chain has TRBV5-1 and TRBJ2-2, with D unresolved. Deletions cut 0 bases from V and 2 bases from J, with 20 bases between. The germline gives CDR1 SGHRS, CDR2 YFSETQ. This CDR3 is 19 amino acids long. The CDR3 protein is CASSLAVPHSFPNTGELFF. CDR3 DNA: TGCGCCAGCAGCTTGGCCGTTCCACATTCCTTTCCCAACACCGGGGAGCTGTTTTTT.